This T cell receptor beta chain was identified during a study of T-cell reconstitution after alpha-beta-depleted transplantation in children. The germline CDR1 and CDR2 sequences are SGHNT and YYREEE (reference sequence). V trimming: 2 bases; J trimming: 0 bases; junction bases outside the gene matches: 18. This CDR3 has 20 residues. A library of TCRbeta sequences, prepared with unique molecular identifiers, was generated. TCRdb re-analysed the PCR reads in MiXCR, keeping a single row per CDR3 protein. The sample contains 300,000 to 350,000 distinct CDR3 sequences, about 16% of which appear only once. In the case of this clonotype: What it binds is not known.

Findings and limits, study-wide: Reportedly, only several hundred clones from non-depleted graft cells drove alpha-beta T-cell counts at about two months. Counts and diversity of T cells one year after transplant came mostly from newly produced T cells. At day 60, the high TCRbeta diversity found in some patients originated from recipient T cells and thymic progenitors that had survived.

The sequence was obtained from a male patient aged 2 to 10 who had a stem cell transplant for acute lymphoblastic leukemia, so the T cells may come from the graft donor. The specimen comprised PBMCs, mostly from graft donor cells, sampled 360 days after TCRalphabeta/CD19-depleted stem cell transplant. The chain combines TRBV5-4 with TRBJ2-3; TRBD2 matches at 7 bases. CDR3 sequence reads: CASSLAPGTTVSSSTDTQYF. The CDR3 region has the DNA TGTGCCAGCAGCTTAGCCCCCGGGACTACCGTCTCCTCTAGCACAGATACGCAGTATTTT.